The next 27 T cell receptor beta chains were all read from a single sample in a study of glioma-infiltrating T cells after dendritic cell vaccination. Profiled with immunoSEQ multiplex PCR; TCRdb holds only in-frame clones, not every one. Of about 65,000 clones listed, approximately 86% were seen once; the top ten hold around a tenth. Time point here: after dendritic cell vaccination, including at tumor progression/relapse. This material consisted of blood, taken after dendritic cell vaccination. The receptors derive from a human donor with glioblastoma.

This chain links TRBV5-4 with TRBJ1-1, with D maybe TRBD1 (6 bases). V was cut by 6 bases and J by 4 bases, with 7 bases left in between. Germline V gene data show CDR1 as SGHNT and CDR2 as YYREEE (reference sequence). The CDR3 is 11 residues long. The CDR3 DNA sequence: TGTGCCAGCAAAGGGGGCACTGAAGCTTTCTTT. Residues: CASKGGTEAFF.

The chain joins TRBV10-1 to TRBJ1-5; 8 nucleotides agree with TRBD1. This CDR3 contains 14 residues. In germline, CDR1 is WNHNN, CDR2 SYGVQD (reference sequence). V lost 5 bases to trimming and J lost 5 bases; unmatched junction nucleotides: 5. The CDR3 sequence is CASSRGRGHQPQHF. The CDR3 DNA is TGCGCCAGCAGTAGGGGCAGGGGGCATCAGCCCCAGCATTTT.

This clone appeared a few times. The J gene is TRBJ2-1, the V gene TRBV5-6; TRBD1 agrees at 7 bases. Per germline, CDR1 SGHDT and CDR2 YYEEEE. The CDR3 is 17 residues long. The trim removed 4 bases at V and 7 bases at J, leaving 17 bases unmatched. This CDR3 is CASSTPLSGTASNEQFF. The CDR3 DNA reads as TGTGCCAGCAGCACACCCCTTAGTGGGACAGCCTCGAATGAGCAGTTCTTC.

The V call is TRBV11-3, the J call TRBJ2-3; 10 nucleotides match TRBD2. Germline trimming cut 2 bases from V and 6 bases from J; bases unmatched to any gene: 11. Looked up from germline, CDR1 is SGHNT and CDR2 is YENEEA. This CDR3 contains 17 residues. The CDR3 DNA follows: TGTGCCAGCAGCTTATACGAACTAGCGGGGAGTCCGGATACGCAGTATTTT. Its translation: CASSLYELAGSPDTQYF.

The chain recombines TRBV30 with TRBJ2-1; 7 nucleotides align to TRBD2. Germline values: CDR1 GTSNPN, CDR2 SVGIG (reference sequence). Trimming took 3 bases from V and 0 from J; bases not matched to a gene: 8. This CDR3 contains 16 residues. This CDR3 reads CAWRYSRGSSYNEQFF. The CDR3 nucleotides are TGTGCCTGGAGATACAGTCGCGGGAGCTCCTACAATGAGCAGTTCTTC. The variable domain in full, with the rest retrieved from reference TRBV30 and TRBJ2-1, is SQTIHQWPATLVQPVGSPLSLECTVEGTSNPNLYWYRQAAGRGLQLLFYSVGIGQISSEVPQNLSASRPQDRQFILSSKKLLLSDSGFYLCAWRYSRGSSYNEQFFGPGTRLTVL.

V gene TRBV6-6 combines with J gene TRBJ2-2; 9 bases are a match to TRBD1. This CDR3 is 15 amino acids long. Germline V CDR1 and CDR2: MNHNY, SVGAGI (reference sequence). With 6 bases clipped from V and 1 base from J, the junction kept 3 bases outside the gene matches. The CDR3 DNA reads TGTGCCAGCAGGCCGGGACAGGGGAACACCGGGGAGCTGTTTTTT. Amino acids: CASRPGQGNTGELFF.

This chain links TRBV7-2 with TRBJ1-2; D is unresolved. Germline V gene lookup returns CDR1 SGHTA and CDR2 FQGNSA. Trimming took off 5 bases at V and 4 bases at J, with 14 bases between the two ends. This CDR3 spans 14 amino acids. The DNA of the CDR3 is TGTGCCAGCAGCCCCTCAGTGAGGCGCTATGGCTACACCTTC. Translated: CASSPSVRRYGYTF. Full variable domain (outside the CDR3, taken from reference TRBV7-2 and TRBJ1-2): GAGVSQSPSNKVTEKGKDVELRCDPISGHTALYWYRQSLGQGLEFLIYFQGNSAPDKSGLPSDRFSAERTGGSVSTLTIQRTQQEDSAVYLCASSPSVRRYGYTFGSGTRLTVV.

V and J are TRBV14 and TRBJ2-1, with D possibly TRBD1 on 5 matching bases. Germline loops: CDR1 SGHDN, CDR2 FVKESK. This CDR3 has 11 residues. Trimming shortened V by 6 bases and J by 11 bases, and 11 bases separated the two germline ends. The CDR3 loop is CASSRQGKQFF. The CDR3 DNA reads as TGTGCCAGCAGTCGCCAGGGTAAGCAGTTCTTC.

This clone has a single count. This sequence joins TRBV5-1 and TRBJ1-5, with TRBD1 matching 8 bases. The CDR3 spans 15 residues. V lost 5 bases, J lost 0 bases, and 4 bases stayed unmatched. Germline V CDR1 and CDR2: SGHRS, YFSETQ. The CDR3 nucleotides are TGCGCCAGCAGGACAGGGGATGATAGCAATCAGCCCCAGCATTTT. It encodes CASRTGDDSNQPQHF.

The chain recombines TRBV9 with TRBJ1-2; 9 bases map to TRBD1. Per the germline V gene, CDR1 is SGDLS and CDR2 is YYNGEE. Trimming took 0 bases from V and 7 from J; bases not matched to a gene: 7. This CDR3 region has 15 residues. This chain's CDR3 is CASSVDPGQGFGYTF. As DNA, the CDR3 is TGTGCCAGCAGCGTAGATCCCGGACAGGGGTTTGGCTACACCTTC. Full variable domain (remainder filled in from reference TRBV9 and TRBJ1-2): DSGVTQTPKHLITATGQRVTLRCSPRSGDLSVYWYQQSLDQGLQFLIQYYNGEERAKGNILERFSAQQFPDLHSELNLSSLELGDSALYFCASSVDPGQGFGYTFGSGTRLTVV.

The chain has TRBV7-9 and TRBJ2-3, with a weak D call TRBD1 (6 bases). The CDR3 is 17 residues long. Germline CDR1 SEHNR, CDR2 FQNEAQ (reference sequence). V shed 3 bases and J shed 2 bases, with 18 bases lying between them. The CDR3 region has the DNA TGTGCCAGCAGCTTGAGACCTGACAGGCGCTACACAGATACGCAGTATTTT. Amino acids: CASSLRPDRRYTDTQYF.

The rearrangement links TRBV25-1 to TRBJ1-2; no clear D gene. The V end was cut by 3 bases, the J end by 2 bases, with 10 bases between. Germline loops: CDR1 MGHDK, CDR2 SYGVNS. The CDR3 is 14 residues long. In nucleotides, the CDR3 is TGTGCCAGCAGTGACGGACTCCCGAACTATGGCTACACCTTC. As protein: CASSDGLPNYGYTF.

This sequence joins TRBV27 and TRBJ2-7, with D hard to call. The germline gives CDR1 MNHEY, CDR2 SMNVEV (reference sequence). This CDR3 contains 13 residues. The V gene lost 4 bases and the J gene lost 1 base, with 8 bases spanning the gap. DNA for the CDR3: TGTGCCAGCAGTTCAACAGTATCCTACGAGCAGTACTTC. Translation: CASSSTVSYEQYF.

The chain carries TRBV4-2 and TRBJ1-4; D might be TRBD1 (5 bases). V lost 0 bases to trimming and J lost 3 bases, with 8 bases between them. Germline V gene data show CDR1 as LGHNA and CDR2 as YNFKEQ. This CDR3 has 15 residues. The CDR3 bases are TGTGCCAGCAGCCAAGAGAGACAGTCTAATGAAAAACTGTTTTTT. Translation gives CASSQERQSNEKLFF.

V usage is TRBV19 and J usage is TRBJ2-6; a weak D match, TRBD1 (6 bases). The CDR3 is 17 amino acids. In germline, CDR1 is LNHDA, CDR2 SQIVND (reference sequence). The V gene lost 4 bases and the J gene lost 0 bases, with 13 bases spanning the gap. The CDR3 loop is CASSNNRVRSGANVLTF. DNA for the CDR3: TGTGCCAGTAGTAATAACAGGGTACGCTCTGGGGCCAACGTCCTGACTTTC.

The chain joins TRBV19 to TRBJ2-2; 7 bases are a match to TRBD2. This CDR3 is 14 amino acids long. V lost 6 bases to trimming and J lost 7 bases; unmatched junction nucleotides: 8. Germline CDR1 is LNHDA and CDR2 is SQIVND (reference sequence). This CDR3 is CASSYRREGGELFF. DNA for the CDR3: TGTGCCAGTAGCTATAGGAGGGAGGGCGGGGAGCTGTTTTTT. Filled out from reference TRBV19 and TRBJ2-2, the complete variable domain reads DGGITQSPKYLFRKEGQNVTLSCEQNLNHDAMYWYRQDPGQGLRLIYYSQIVNDFQKGDIAEGYSVSREKKESFPLTVTSAQKNPTAFYLCASSYRREGGELFFGEGSRLTVL.

This chain connects TRBV9 to TRBJ2-3, with 11 bases aligning to TRBD1. Losses at the gene ends were 2 bases for V and 4 bases for J; bases not matched to a gene: 6. CDR3 length equals 16 residues. CDR1 is SGDLS, CDR2 YYNGEE, per germline. The CDR3 sequence is CASSVGTGGRSDTQYF. As DNA, the CDR3 is TGTGCCAGCAGCGTTGGGACAGGGGGGCGATCAGATACGCAGTATTTT.

The chain joins TRBV5-5 to TRBJ1-1; 10 nucleotides match TRBD1. The trim removed 4 bases at V and 11 bases at J, leaving 11 bases unmatched. CDR1 is SGHKS and CDR2 is YYEKEE in the germline V gene (reference sequence). CDR3 length equals 14 residues. The CDR3 DNA is TGTGCCAGCAGCCCCCGACAGGGGGCCGATGGGGCTTTCTTT. Its translation: CASSPRQGADGAFF.

The genes are TRBV12-5 and TRBJ2-7; 9 bases are a match to TRBD1. Germline V gives CDR1 LGHNT, CDR2 FRNRAP. The CDR3 spans 12 residues. Trimming took 0 bases from V and 10 from J; bases not matched to a gene: 1. This CDR3 is CASGLVQGAQYF. The CDR3 DNA sequence: TGTGCTAGTGGTTTGGTACAGGGGGCCCAGTACTTC.

The gene calls are TRBV19 and TRBJ1-1, with 9 bases matching TRBD1. Unmatched junction bases numbered 5, after V lost 5 bases and J lost 4 bases. The CDR3 has 14 amino acids. Germline V gene sequence: CDR1 LNHDA, CDR2 SQIVND (reference sequence). CDR3 DNA sequence: TGTGCCAGTAGTGTCGGACAGGGGACCACTGAAGCTTTCTTT. Amino acid sequence: CASSVGQGTTEAFF. Variable domain in full (rest from reference TRBV19 and TRBJ1-1): DGGITQSPKYLFRKEGQNVTLSCEQNLNHDAMYWYRQDPGQGLRLIYYSQIVNDFQKGDIAEGYSVSREKKESFPLTVTSAQKNPTAFYLCASSVGQGTTEAFFGQGTRLTVV.

Comment on this clone: One end of the junction fails to match germline, which may point to a read error. The sample has other DNA sequences that encode this CDR3 too. The chain joins TRBV4-3 to TRBJ1-6; 9 bases line up with TRBD1. This CDR3 spans 16 amino acids. CDR1 is LGHNA and CDR2 is YSLEER in the germline V gene. The DNA for the CDR3 is TGCGCCAGCAGCCAAAACCCCGGACAGGGGAATTCCCCCCTCCACTTT. Amino acid sequence: CASSQNPGQGNSPLHF.

Details on this clone: Compared with germline, one end of the junction differs, possibly owing to a read error. This chain connects TRBV7-7 to TRBJ2-3; D is possibly TRBD2 (5 bases). There are 13 residues in the CDR3. Germline CDR1 and CDR2: SSHAT and FNYEAQ (reference sequence). The CDR3 spells CASSSGLSDTQYF. CDR3 in DNA: TGTGCTAGCAGCTCGGGATTGTCGGATACGCAGTATTTT.

This rearrangement joins TRBV5-6 to TRBJ2-4; a weak D match, TRBD1 (6 bases). Germline V gene lookup returns CDR1 SGHDT and CDR2 YYEEEE. V lost 4 bases and J lost 0, with 11 bases in between. The CDR3 is 15 residues long. In DNA form, the CDR3 reads TGTGCCAGCAGCACCACAGGGATAGCCAAAAACATTCAGTACTTC. Protein product: CASSTTGIAKNIQYF.

The chain has TRBV11-3 and TRBJ1-1; 10 positions agree with TRBD1. The germline V gene has CDR1 SGHNT and CDR2 YENEEA. V was clipped by 5 bases and J by 3 bases; unmatched bases: 15. There are 18 residues in the CDR3. CDR3 region: CASSGSRGQGVGDTEAFF. In DNA form, the CDR3 reads TGTGCCAGCAGCGGGTCCCGAGGACAGGGGGTGGGGGACACTGAAGCTTTCTTT.

Only one count was recorded for this clone. This rearrangement joins TRBV14 to TRBJ1-2, with TRBD1 as a possible D gene (6 bases). The CDR3 has 15 amino acids. CDR1 is SGHDN and CDR2 is FVKESK in the germline V gene. V dropped 1 base and J dropped 4 bases, with 13 bases sitting between them. The CDR3 region has the DNA TGTGCCAGCAGCCAAGTAGCAGGGGCTCTCTATGGCTACACCTTC. Protein sequence: CASSQVAGALYGYTF. The variable domain in full, with the rest retrieved from reference TRBV14 and TRBJ1-2, is EAGVTQFPSHSVIEKGQTVTLRCDPISGHDNLYWYRRVMGKEIKFLLHFVKESKQDESGMPNNRFLAERTGGTYSTLKVQPAELEDSGVYFCASSQVAGALYGYTFGSGTRLTVV.

The chain combines TRBV5-1 with TRBJ1-2; 7 nucleotides match TRBD1. The CDR3 has 14 residues. CDR1 and CDR2 from the germline V gene are SGHRS and YFSETQ. V shed 4 bases, J shed 7 bases, and the junction held 10 bases outside the gene matches. The CDR3 loop reads CASSHTGDAAGYTF. The CDR3 DNA follows: TGCGCCAGCAGCCATACAGGGGACGCAGCTGGCTACACCTTC.

The V and J genes are TRBV6-5 and TRBJ2-3, with D perhaps matching TRBD2 (6 bases). The CDR3 spans 14 residues. V was clipped by 6 bases and J by 2 bases, with 12 bases between them. The V gene's germline CDR1 is MNHEY and CDR2 SVGAGI. CDR3: CASRPGLNTDTQYF. In DNA, the CDR3 is TGTGCCAGCAGGCCAGGACTAAACACAGATACGCAGTATTTT.